The 13 T cell receptor beta chains below were found in one sample sequenced in a study of early T cells in non-severe SARS-CoV-2 infection. TCRdb fed the 5' RACE reads into MiXCR, producing one record per CDR3 protein. Here the sample spans around 35,000 distinct CDR3 sequences, around 5.7% being singletons. The sample was whole blood. These receptors were collected from an adult who was a healthcare worker with PCR-confirmed SARS-CoV-2 infection or an uninfected control (not recorded which).

This clonotype was observed at least ten times. The V gene is TRBV28, the J gene TRBJ2-7; D possibly uses TRBD1 or TRBD2 (5 bases each). V was shortened by 4 bases and J by 0 bases, with 10 bases between the two germline ends. CDR1 is MDHEN, CDR2 SYDVKM, per germline. The CDR3 has 14 residues. The CDR3 here is CASSSQGASYEQYF. The CDR3 DNA reads as TGTGCCAGCAGTTCCCAGGGAGCCTCCTACGAGCAGTACTTC.

This clonotype has at least ten counts. V and J are TRBV18 and TRBJ2-1; the D gene is possibly TRBD1 (6 bases). The ends were cut back, 6 bases at V and 3 bases at J, with 18 bases in the middle. Germline CDR1 reads KGHSH; CDR2 reads LQKENI. The CDR3 has 16 amino acids. The CDR3 region is CASSPLDSPIYNEQFF. The DNA for the CDR3 is TGTGCCAGCTCTCCCCTGGACAGTCCCATCTACAATGAGCAGTTCTTC.

The J gene is TRBJ2-1, the V gene TRBV29-1; a possible D gene is TRBD2 (5 bases). The ends were cut back, 6 bases at V and 7 bases at J, with 10 bases in the middle. This CDR3 has 11 residues. Germline CDR1 reads SQVTM; CDR2 reads ANQGSEA. CDR3 DNA: TGCAGCGTCTGGTCGGGGAATGAGCAGTTCTTC. Encoded protein: CSVWSGNEQFF.

This clonotype was counted ten times or more. The rearrangement joins TRBV7-2 to TRBJ1-1; D not certain. This CDR3 is built from 13 residues. V dropped 7 bases and J dropped 1 base, with 10 bases sitting between them. Germline V CDR1 and CDR2: SGHTA, FQGNSA. The CDR3 loop is CASTVSQNTEAFF. CDR3 coding DNA: TGTGCCAGCACCGTTTCCCAGAACACTGAAGCTTTCTTT.

There are many counts of this clonotype. The J gene is TRBJ2-1, the V gene TRBV7-6, with TRBD1 matching over 8 bases. CDR1 SGHVS and CDR2 FNYEAQ come from the germline V gene. The ends lost 1 base at V and 4 bases at J; junction bases unmatched: 3. The CDR3 is 15 residues long. CDR3 in amino acids: CASSLGTGTYNEQFF. The CDR3 region has the DNA TGTGCCAGCAGCTTAGGGACAGGGACGTACAATGAGCAGTTCTTC.

This clonotype was seen at least ten times. This chain links TRBV20-1 with TRBJ1-6; no clear D gene. V was clipped by 0 bases and J by 5 bases, with 17 bases between them. The CDR3 loop spans 17 amino acids. The germline CDR1 and CDR2 sequences are DFQATT and SNEGSKA (reference sequence). The DNA for the CDR3 is TGCAGTGCTAGAGATCGGAAGCGGGCTCCCGATAATTCACCCCTCCACTTT. It translates to CSARDRKRAPDNSPLHF.

This clonotype has a count of ten or more. The J gene is TRBJ2-1, the V gene TRBV11-3; 9 bases fit TRBD2. V was pared by 1 base and J by 8 bases, with 3 bases of the junction left unmatched. The CDR3 loop spans 14 amino acids. Germline assignment: CDR1 SGHNT and CDR2 YENEEA. The chain's CDR3 is CASSLGGGGDEQFF. In DNA form, the CDR3 reads TGTGCCAGCAGCTTAGGCGGGGGGGGCGATGAGCAGTTCTTC.

There are many counts of this clonotype. V and J are TRBV29-1 and TRBJ1-2; 8 bases are a match to TRBD1. Unmatched junction bases numbered 4, after V lost 5 bases and J lost 5 bases. Germline V gene sequence: CDR1 SQVTM, CDR2 ANQGSEA. This CDR3 is built from 12 residues. The CDR3, as DNA: TGCAGCGTTAAGACAGGGGATTATGGCTACACCTTC. Translation: CSVKTGDYGYTF.

Details on this clonotype: This may stem from a read error, because a much larger clone lies one nucleotide away. This chain links TRBV7-2 with TRBJ2-2, with TRBD2 matching over 9 bases. V was pared by 5 bases and J by 0 bases, with 10 bases of the junction left unmatched. This CDR3 region has 18 residues. Per germline, CDR1 SGHTA and CDR2 FQGNSA. The CDR3 sequence: CASSRGLARATNTGELFF. CDR3 nucleotides: TGTGCCAGCAGCCGAGGACTAGCGAGAGCCACGAACACCGGGGAGCTGTTTTTT. The variable domain in full, completed from reference TRBV7-2 and TRBJ2-2, reads GAGVSQSPSNKVTEKGKDVELRCDPISGHTALYWYRQSLGQGLEFLIYFQGNSAPDKSGLPSDRFSAERTGGSVSTLTIQRTQQEDSAVYLCASSRGLARATNTGELFFGEGSRLTVL.

This clonotype has a handful of counts. The chain joins TRBV20-1 to TRBJ2-3, with 10 bases aligning to TRBD2. Germline CDR1 DFQATT, CDR2 SNEGSKA (reference sequence). This CDR3 is built from 16 residues. V lost 4 bases to trimming and J lost 4 bases; unmatched junction nucleotides: 11. The CDR3 coding sequence is TGCAGTGCTACCGGACTAAACCTAGCGGGAGCAGATACGCAGTATTTT. Protein sequence: CSATGLNLAGADTQYF.

The chain employs TRBV9 and TRBJ2-2; D is possibly TRBD1 (5 bases). The germline V gene encodes CDR1 SGDLS and CDR2 YYNGEE. Trimming shortened V by 0 bases and J by 8 bases, and 17 bases separated the two germline ends. This CDR3 has 16 residues. The CDR3 DNA follows: TGTGCCAGCAGCGTAGGGCAGCGACAGAACTTAGGGGAGCTGTTTTTT. It specifies CASSVGQRQNLGELFF. Variable domain in full (rest from reference TRBV9 and TRBJ2-2): DSGVTQTPKHLITATGQRVTLRCSPRSGDLSVYWYQQSLDQGLQFLIQYYNGEERAKGNILERFSAQQFPDLHSELNLSSLELGDSALYFCASSVGQRQNLGELFFGEGSRLTVL.

This clonotype was counted at least ten times. The CDR3 sequence is CASNPVKIAGGPGEQFF. The CDR3 bases are TGTGCCAGCAATCCCGTCAAGATAGCGGGAGGGCCGGGGGAGCAGTTCTTC. This chain uses TRBV12-3 or TRBV12-4 with TRBJ2-1; TRBD2 aligns across 11 bases. This CDR3 contains 17 residues. Losses at the gene ends were 7 bases for V and 10 bases for J; bases not matched to a gene: 18.

This clonotype was recorded at least ten times. The V and J genes are TRBV27 and TRBJ2-5; the D is unclear. Germline V gene sequence: CDR1 MNHEY, CDR2 SMNVEV (reference sequence). The length of the CDR3 is 13 residues. Trimming shortened V by 5 bases and J by 5 bases, and 12 bases separated the two germline ends. CDR3 coding DNA: TGTGCCAGCAGTGCGACTGAACTGGAGACCCAGTACTTC. It specifies CASSATELETQYF.